This T cell receptor beta chain appears in the sequencing data of a study of cytomegalovirus exposure and HLA in healthy donors. Regarding the study as a whole: Both high specificity and high sensitivity reportedly marked the classifier's diagnosis of cytomegalovirus status.

Comments on this clone: Its cognate antigen is unknown.

Profiling relied on immunoSEQ multiplex PCR, and the TCRdb table lists in-frame clones only, not all of them. The data contain 75,000 to 90,000 clones, roughly 94% of them singletons. The V gene lost 1 base and the J gene lost 8 bases, with 14 bases spanning the gap. This CDR3 comprises 14 residues. Germline V lookup: CDR1 SGHDN, CDR2 FVKESK. The sequenced material came from PBMCs. The receptor was isolated from a woman under 30 in good health and CMV-seronegative. The gene calls are TRBV14 and TRBJ1-2; D remains unclear. The CDR3 sequence: CASSQAFVRRGYTF. DNA for the CDR3: TGTGCCAGCAGCCAAGCGTTCGTGAGGCGGGGCTACACCTTC.